The 30 T cell receptor beta chains below were found in one sample sequenced in a study of monozygotic twins with cystic fibrosis. Measured with immunoSEQ multiplex PCR; TCRdb has only the in-frame clones, and not every one. The profile shows under 30,000 clones, about nine tenths of them singletons. Sequences were obtained from blood. The origin of the receptors is a girl aged 2-10 years with cystic fibrosis.

The genes are TRBV29-1 and TRBJ1-1; the D gene is possibly TRBD1 (6 bases). Trimming took off 6 bases at V and 4 bases at J, with 15 bases between the two ends. The germline gives CDR1 SQVTM, CDR2 ANQGSEA. The CDR3 extends over 13 amino acids. DNA of the CDR3: TGCAGCGTGACGGGGGCGCGGGGCACTGAAGCTTTCTTT. It encodes CSVTGARGTEAFF.

The CDR3 loop is CASSYSDGNSPLHF. The CDR3, as DNA: TGTGCCAGCAGTTATTCGGACGGGAATTCACCCCTCCACTTT. V is TRBV6-6 and J is TRBJ1-6; D gene unclear. This CDR3 region has 14 residues. CDR1 is MNHNY, CDR2 SVGAGI, per germline (reference sequence). Trimming left V 3 bases short and J 7 bases short, with 10 bases between.

This chain connects TRBV5-4 to TRBJ1-2; D is unresolved. The CDR3 spans 16 residues. Trimming removed 4 bases at V and 1 base at J, with 17 bases between. The V gene's germline CDR1 is SGHNT and CDR2 YYREEE (reference sequence). The CDR3 protein is CASSQVGGGYNYGYTF. The CDR3 DNA is TGTGCCAGCAGCCAAGTAGGAGGAGGATATAACTATGGCTACACCTTC.

The chain joins TRBV6-5 to TRBJ2-3, with D possibly TRBD1 on 5 matching bases. Germline assignment: CDR1 MNHEY and CDR2 SVGAGI. CDR3 size: 15 residues. Trimming removed 5 bases from V and 3 bases from J, with 15 bases in between. This chain's CDR3 is CASSTPQGWTDTQYF. The CDR3 nucleotides read TGTGCCAGCAGTACACCTCAGGGATGGACAGATACGCAGTATTTT.

This clone was recorded only once. V usage is TRBV6-5 and J usage is TRBJ2-3, with a weak D call TRBD1 (5 bases). Germline V CDR1 and CDR2: MNHEY, SVGAGI. V was clipped by 2 bases and J by 6 bases, with 9 bases between them. CDR3 length equals 13 residues. The CDR3 nucleotides are TGTGCCAGCAGTTACAGGGGTTACGATACGCAGTATTTT. Its translation is CASSYRGYDTQYF.

The chain links TRBV27 to TRBJ1-6; D may be TRBD1 (6 bases). Germline V lookup: CDR1 MNHEY, CDR2 SMNVEV (reference sequence). This CDR3 is 17 amino acids long. Trimming shortened V by 3 bases and J by 10 bases, and 22 bases separated the two germline ends. The CDR3 nucleotides read TGTGCCAGCAGTTTCTGGAGGACCGGGACAATCGACTCACCCCTCCACTTT. It codes for CASSFWRTGTIDSPLHF.

This clone was counted between two and nine times. The chain carries TRBV6-1 and TRBJ1-1; possible D gene TRBD1, 6 bases. The CDR3 extends over 15 amino acids. V gave up 4 bases and J gave up 7 bases, with 19 bases separating them. The germline V gene encodes CDR1 MNHNS and CDR2 SASEGT. As DNA, the CDR3 is TGTGCCAGCAGTGGGGCGTCGTTTGGGGGGCGTGAAGCTTTCTTT. Protein product: CASSGASFGGREAFF.

The CDR3 is CASSQGKGFHSNQPQHF. The CDR3 DNA sequence: TGTGCCAGCAGCCAAGGAAAGGGATTCCATAGCAATCAGCCCCAGCATTTT. This chain joins TRBV14 and TRBJ1-5, with D hard to call. V was clipped by 1 base and J by 0 bases, with 13 bases between them. This CDR3 spans 17 amino acids. Germline V gene sequence: CDR1 SGHDN, CDR2 FVKESK.

The rearrangement uses TRBV4-1 and TRBJ1-4; D remains unclear. Germline V gene data show CDR1 as MGHRA and CDR2 as YSYEKL. Trimming shortened V by 3 bases and J by 4 bases, and 12 bases separated the two germline ends. This CDR3 spans 15 amino acids. CDR3 sequence reads: CASSHGPISNEKLFF. DNA for the CDR3: TGCGCCAGCAGCCACGGACCGATAAGTAATGAAAAACTGTTTTTT.

The J gene is TRBJ2-1, the V gene TRBV18; maybe TRBD1 (5 bases). CDR3 length equals 15 residues. Germline V lookup: CDR1 KGHSH, CDR2 LQKENI. The germline V and J ends were trimmed by 1 base and 5 bases, with 12 bases remaining between them. The CDR3 spells CASSPQGASDNEQFF. In DNA, the CDR3 is TGTGCCAGCTCACCACAAGGGGCCAGTGACAATGAGCAGTTCTTC.

This chain links TRBV5-1 with TRBJ2-3; no firm D call. V shed 6 bases and J shed 6 bases, with 11 bases lying between them. This CDR3 comprises 12 residues. Germline lookup yields CDR1 SGHRS and CDR2 YFSETQ. The CDR3 nucleotides read TGCGCCAGCACGTCGGTTGGGGATACGCAGTATTTT. Its translation: CASTSVGDTQYF.

V gene TRBV29-1 combines with J gene TRBJ1-2; D is unclear. Trimming stripped 0 bases from V and 3 bases from J, with 14 bases between. Germline lookup yields CDR1 SQVTM and CDR2 ANQGSEA. The CDR3 length is 15 residues. CDR3 in DNA: TGCAGCGTTGAAGATTCCCGGAAGGGTGACTATGGCTACACCTTC. Its protein product is CSVEDSRKGDYGYTF.

The rearrangement links TRBV11-1 to TRBJ2-5; 7 bases align to TRBD2. The CDR3 consists of 15 residues. Trimming took 4 bases from V and 2 from J; bases not matched to a gene: 7. Germline V CDR1 and CDR2: SGHAT, FQDESV (reference sequence). The CDR3 DNA follows: TGTGCCAGCAGCTCCGCTAGCGGACGACAAGAGACCCAGTACTTC. It specifies CASSSASGRQETQYF.

This chain uses TRBV14 with TRBJ1-3; D is unclear. The CDR3 is made up of 15 amino acids. Germline CDR1 SGHDN, CDR2 FVKESK. Trimming cost V 1 base and J 4 bases, with 11 bases left between them. The CDR3 bases are TGTGCCAGCAGCCAAGCCCGCGGTGCCGGAAACACCATATATTTT. Translating gives CASSQARGAGNTIYF.

The V gene is TRBV27, the J gene TRBJ1-5; 8 bases map to TRBD1. Germline V lookup: CDR1 MNHEY, CDR2 SMNVEV (reference sequence). J gave up 2 bases and V 7 bases, and 1 base lay outside the gene matches. The CDR3 contains 13 residues. The CDR3 loop is CASTGGGNQPQHF. The CDR3, as DNA: TGTGCCAGCACAGGGGGCGGCAATCAGCCCCAGCATTTT.

The chain has TRBV29-1 and TRBJ2-5, with 8 bases aligning to TRBD1. Germline assignment: CDR1 SQVTM and CDR2 ANQGSEA. V was clipped by 6 bases and J by 4 bases; unmatched bases: 7. This CDR3 comprises 13 residues. CDR3 protein: CSVVQGAAETQYF. The CDR3 DNA follows: TGCAGCGTGGTGCAGGGGGCGGCAGAGACCCAGTACTTC.

V usage is TRBV18 and J usage is TRBJ2-1, with TRBD2 matching 12 bases. The V gene end was trimmed by 3 bases and the J gene end by 6 bases; junction bases not matched to a gene: 9. The CDR3 loop spans 17 amino acids. The germline gives CDR1 KGHSH, CDR2 LQKENI. The DNA of the CDR3 is TGTGCCAGCTCACCCCTCGCGACTAGCGGGGGAAGCAATGAGCAGTTCTTC. It yields the protein CASSPLATSGGSNEQFF.

This sequence joins TRBV30 and TRBJ2-7, with 10 nucleotides matching TRBD1. J gave up 2 bases and V 2 bases, and 6 bases lay outside the gene matches. Germline V gene data show CDR1 as GTSNPN and CDR2 as SVGIG (reference sequence). The CDR3 is 15 residues long. For the CDR3, the DNA is TGTGCCTGGAGTCTCGGACAGGGGGTCCCCTACGAGCAGTACTTC. It is translated as CAWSLGQGVPYEQYF. The variable domain in full, with the rest retrieved from reference TRBV30 and TRBJ2-7, is SQTIHQWPATLVQPVGSPLSLECTVEGTSNPNLYWYRQAAGRGLQLLFYSVGIGQISSEVPQNLSASRPQDRQFILSSKKLLLSDSGFYLCAWSLGQGVPYEQYFGPGTRLTVT.

The chain recombines TRBV7-9 with TRBJ1-2; D is unresolved. Germline values: CDR1 SEHNR, CDR2 FQNEAQ (reference sequence). The CDR3 sequence is 12 residues long. The ends were cut back, 3 bases at V and 6 bases at J, with 8 bases in the middle. CDR3 sequence (DNA): TGTGCCAGCAGCTTTCCGTTGGATGGCTACACCTTC. It codes for CASSFPLDGYTF.

The chain carries TRBV6-5 and TRBJ1-4; D call uncertain. The CDR3 is 14 amino acids. Trimming took off 2 bases at V and 3 bases at J, with 7 bases between the two ends. Germline V CDR1 and CDR2: MNHEY, SVGAGI. The CDR3 bases are TGTGCCAGCAGTTACGGCAGCCCTAATGAAAAACTGTTTTTT. Translating gives CASSYGSPNEKLFF.

This clone was observed a few times. V and J are TRBV9 and TRBJ2-2; D remains ambiguous. Trimming took off 0 bases at V and 8 bases at J, with 11 bases between the two ends. There are 14 residues in the CDR3. The V gene's germline CDR1 is SGDLS and CDR2 YYNGEE. Here the CDR3 DNA reads TGTGCCAGCAGCGTAGGAAGTAGGGCTGGGGAGCTGTTTTTT. Its protein is CASSVGSRAGELFF.

The V call is TRBV4-2, the J call TRBJ1-6; possible D gene TRBD1, 6 bases. The CDR3 is made up of 15 amino acids. Germline lookup yields CDR1 LGHNA and CDR2 YNFKEQ. With 0 bases removed from V and 12 bases from J, the gap between germline ends came to 15 bases. This CDR3 is CASSQDFRGLEPLHF. The CDR3 DNA reads as TGTGCCAGCAGCCAAGATTTCAGGGGATTGGAACCCCTCCACTTT.

The chain carries TRBV23-1 and TRBJ2-1; 11 positions match TRBD2. TRBV23-1 is sorted into the ORF group, with uncertain function. After removal of 6 bases from V and 4 bases from J, the junction contained 5 bases not matched to a gene. The CDR3 loop spans 15 amino acids. CDR3 loop: CASSLTSGAYNEQFF. CDR3 sequence (DNA): TGCGCCAGCAGCCTGACTAGCGGGGCGTACAATGAGCAGTTCTTC.

This sequence joins TRBV25-1 and TRBJ1-6, with 9 bases identical to TRBD1. The CDR3 runs 14 residues. Trimming removed 8 bases from V and 4 bases from J; junction bases left unmatched: 3. Germline V gives CDR1 MGHDK, CDR2 SYGVNS. DNA of the CDR3: TGTGCCAGCGGCGGGACAGGGTATAATTCACCCCTCCACTTT. Protein sequence: CASGGTGYNSPLHF.

The chain employs TRBV11-3 and TRBJ1-1; maybe TRBD1 (5 bases). CDR1 is SGHNT and CDR2 is YENEEA in the germline V gene. Trimming stripped 4 bases from V and 4 bases from J, with 10 bases between. The CDR3 totals 13 residues. The CDR3 sequence is CASSYTRGTEAFF. DNA for the CDR3: TGTGCCAGCAGCTACACAAGGGGCACTGAAGCTTTCTTT.

The genes are TRBV7-8 and TRBJ2-2; TRBD2 matches at 8 bases. From germline, CDR1 is SGHVS and CDR2 FQNEAQ. This CDR3 has 17 amino acids. Germline trimming cut 4 bases from V and 4 bases from J; bases unmatched to any gene: 11. The CDR3 coding sequence is TGTGCCAGCAGCTCTCCCCGGCGGGGGGCCTCCACCGGGGAGCTGTTTTTT. This translates into CASSSPRRGASTGELFF.

The chain carries TRBV19 and TRBJ2-1; D is perhaps TRBD1 or TRBD2 (5 bases each). Trimming shortened V by 7 bases and J by 6 bases, and 13 bases separated the two germline ends. Germline assignment: CDR1 LNHDA and CDR2 SQIVND (reference sequence). The CDR3 has 13 amino acids. DNA for the CDR3: TGTGCCAGTAAATCGGGGCCAGTCAATGAGCAGTTCTTC. Its translation: CASKSGPVNEQFF.

In DNA, the CDR3 is TGTGCCAGCAACATAGCGGGGGACGCAGATACGCAGTATTTT. This sequence encodes CASNIAGDADTQYF. V usage is TRBV27 and J usage is TRBJ2-3; 9 nucleotides match TRBD2. CDR1 is MNHEY, CDR2 SMNVEV, per germline (reference sequence). The CDR3 is made up of 14 amino acids. J was trimmed by 4 bases and V by 7 bases; bases with no gene match: 6.

The J gene is TRBJ2-7, the V gene TRBV19, with D perhaps matching TRBD1 or TRBD2 (5 bases each). The CDR3 has 15 amino acids. Germline loops: CDR1 LNHDA, CDR2 SQIVND (reference sequence). Trimming left V 3 bases short and J 3 bases short, with 15 bases between. This chain's CDR3 is CASSMLPGTDYEQYF. In DNA, the CDR3 is TGTGCCAGTAGTATGCTACCCGGGACCGACTACGAGCAGTACTTC.

The V and J genes are TRBV7-8 and TRBJ1-2, with D possibly matching TRBD1 (5 bases). CDR3 length: 13 amino acids. Deletions cut 5 bases from V and 4 bases from J, with 11 bases between. Germline V gene data show CDR1 as SGHVS and CDR2 as FQNEAQ. CDR3 DNA sequence: TGTGCCAGCAGCCAAGGCAGGGCCTATGGCTACACCTTC. It yields the protein CASSQGRAYGYTF.